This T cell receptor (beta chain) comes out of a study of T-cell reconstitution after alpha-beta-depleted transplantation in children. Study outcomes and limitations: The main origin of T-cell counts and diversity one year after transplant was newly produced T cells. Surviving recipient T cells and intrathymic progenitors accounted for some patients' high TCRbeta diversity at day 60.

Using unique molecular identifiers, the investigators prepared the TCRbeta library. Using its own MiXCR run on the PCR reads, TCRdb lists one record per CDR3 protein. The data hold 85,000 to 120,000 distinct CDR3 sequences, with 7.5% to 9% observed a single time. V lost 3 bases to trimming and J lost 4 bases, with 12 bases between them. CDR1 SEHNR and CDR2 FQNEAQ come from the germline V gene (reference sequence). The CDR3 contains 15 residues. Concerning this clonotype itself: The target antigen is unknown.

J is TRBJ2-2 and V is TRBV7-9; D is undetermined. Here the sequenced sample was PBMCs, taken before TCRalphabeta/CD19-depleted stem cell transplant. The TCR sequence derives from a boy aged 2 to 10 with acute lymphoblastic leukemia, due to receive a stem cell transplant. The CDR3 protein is CASSLLSVRTGELFF. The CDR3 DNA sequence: TGTGCCAGCAGCTTGCTAAGCGTGCGCACCGGGGAGCTGTTTTTT.